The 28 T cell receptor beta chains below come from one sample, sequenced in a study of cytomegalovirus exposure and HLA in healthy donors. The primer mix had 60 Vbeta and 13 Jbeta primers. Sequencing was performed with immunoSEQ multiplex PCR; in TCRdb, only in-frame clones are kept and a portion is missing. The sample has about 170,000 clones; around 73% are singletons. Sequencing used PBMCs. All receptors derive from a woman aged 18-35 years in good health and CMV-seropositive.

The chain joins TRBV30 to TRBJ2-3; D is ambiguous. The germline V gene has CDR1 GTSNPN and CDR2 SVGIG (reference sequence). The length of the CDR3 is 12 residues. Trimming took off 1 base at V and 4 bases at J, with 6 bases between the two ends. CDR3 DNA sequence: TGTGCCTGGAGTGGGGCTGCAGATACGCAGTATTTT. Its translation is CAWSGAADTQYF.

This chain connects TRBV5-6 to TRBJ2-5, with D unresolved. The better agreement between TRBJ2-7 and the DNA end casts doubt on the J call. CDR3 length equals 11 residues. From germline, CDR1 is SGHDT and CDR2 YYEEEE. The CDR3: CASSLGYEQYF. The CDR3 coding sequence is TGTGCCAGCAGCTTGGGTTACGAGCAGTACTTC.

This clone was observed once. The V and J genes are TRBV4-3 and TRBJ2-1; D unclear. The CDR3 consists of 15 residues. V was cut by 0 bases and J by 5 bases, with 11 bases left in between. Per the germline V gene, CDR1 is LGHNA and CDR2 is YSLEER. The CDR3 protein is CASSQERQPHNEQFF. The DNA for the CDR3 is TGCGCCAGCAGCCAAGAGCGGCAGCCACACAATGAGCAGTTCTTC.

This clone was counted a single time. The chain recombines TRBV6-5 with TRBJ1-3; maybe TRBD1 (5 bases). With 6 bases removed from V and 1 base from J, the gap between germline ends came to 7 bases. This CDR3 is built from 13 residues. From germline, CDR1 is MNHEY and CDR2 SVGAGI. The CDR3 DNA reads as TGTGCCAGCAGCCGGACATCTGGAAACACCATATATTTT. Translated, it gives CASSRTSGNTIYF.

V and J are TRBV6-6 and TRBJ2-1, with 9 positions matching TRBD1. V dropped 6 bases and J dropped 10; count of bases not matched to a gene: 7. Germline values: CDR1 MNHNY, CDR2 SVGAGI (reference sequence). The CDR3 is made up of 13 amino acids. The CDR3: CASRRQGDWEQFF. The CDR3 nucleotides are TGTGCCAGCAGACGACAGGGGGACTGGGAGCAGTTCTTC.

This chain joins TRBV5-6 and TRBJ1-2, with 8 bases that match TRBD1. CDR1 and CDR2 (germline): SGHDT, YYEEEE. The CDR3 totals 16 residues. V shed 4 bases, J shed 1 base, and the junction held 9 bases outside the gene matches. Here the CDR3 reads CASSQTGQEINYGYTF. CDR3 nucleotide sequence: TGTGCCAGCAGCCAAACGGGACAGGAAATTAACTATGGCTACACCTTC.

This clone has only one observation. The CDR3 loop is CASSEPRGSYEQYF. CDR3 nucleotide sequence: TGTGCCAGCAGTGAACCCCGGGGGTCCTACGAGCAGTACTTC. The chain recombines TRBV25-1 with TRBJ2-7, with a possible D match to TRBD2 (6 bases). Trimming took 2 bases from V and 1 from J, leaving 9 bases between them. The CDR3 covers 14 residues. The germline V gene encodes CDR1 MGHDK and CDR2 SYGVNS.

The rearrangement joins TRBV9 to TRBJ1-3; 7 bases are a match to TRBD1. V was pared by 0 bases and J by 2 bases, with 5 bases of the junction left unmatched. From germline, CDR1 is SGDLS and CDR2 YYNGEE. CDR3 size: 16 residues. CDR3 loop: CASSVAADRAGNTIYF. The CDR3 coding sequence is TGTGCCAGCAGCGTAGCGGCTGACAGGGCTGGAAACACCATATATTTT.

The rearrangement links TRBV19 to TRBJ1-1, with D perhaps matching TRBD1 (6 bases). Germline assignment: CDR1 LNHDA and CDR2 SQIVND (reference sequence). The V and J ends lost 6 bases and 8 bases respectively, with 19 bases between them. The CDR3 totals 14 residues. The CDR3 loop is CASRPGGGGAEAFF. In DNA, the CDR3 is TGTGCCAGTAGACCCGGGGGAGGGGGGGCCGAAGCTTTCTTT. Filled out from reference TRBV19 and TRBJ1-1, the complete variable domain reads DGGITQSPKYLFRKEGQNVTLSCEQNLNHDAMYWYRQDPGQGLRLIYYSQIVNDFQKGDIAEGYSVSREKKESFPLTVTSAQKNPTAFYLCASRPGGGGAEAFFGQGTRLTVV.

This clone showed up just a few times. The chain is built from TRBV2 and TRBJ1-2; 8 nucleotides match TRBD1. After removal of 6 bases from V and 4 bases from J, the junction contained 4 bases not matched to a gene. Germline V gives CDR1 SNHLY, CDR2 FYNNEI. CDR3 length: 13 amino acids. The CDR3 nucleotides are TGTGCCAGCAGGCAGGGACAGGCCTATGGCTACACCTTC. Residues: CASRQGQAYGYTF.

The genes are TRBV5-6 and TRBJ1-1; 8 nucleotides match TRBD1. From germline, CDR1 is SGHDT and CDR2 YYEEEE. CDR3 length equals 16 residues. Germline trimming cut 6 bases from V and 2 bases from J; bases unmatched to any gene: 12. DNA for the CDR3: TGTGCCAGCACCCTCCCCCTTCAGGGGGCCAACACTGAAGCTTTCTTT. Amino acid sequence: CASTLPLQGANTEAFF.

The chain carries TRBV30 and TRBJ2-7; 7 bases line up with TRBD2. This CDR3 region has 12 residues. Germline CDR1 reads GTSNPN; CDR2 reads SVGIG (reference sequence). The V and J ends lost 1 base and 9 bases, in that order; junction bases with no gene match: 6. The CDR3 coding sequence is TGTGCCTGGAGTGGCGGGGGTTATCGGCAGTACTTC. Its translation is CAWSGGGYRQYF. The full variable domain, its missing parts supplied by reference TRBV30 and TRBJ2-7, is SQTIHQWPATLVQPVGSPLSLECTVEGTSNPNLYWYRQAAGRGLQLLFYSVGIGQISSEVPQNLSASRPQDRQFILSSKKLLLSDSGFYLCAWSGGGYRQYFGPGTRLTVT.

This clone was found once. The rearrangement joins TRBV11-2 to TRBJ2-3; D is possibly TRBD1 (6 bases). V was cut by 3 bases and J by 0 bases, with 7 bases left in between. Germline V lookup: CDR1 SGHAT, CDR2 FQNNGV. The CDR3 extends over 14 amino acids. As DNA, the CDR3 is TGTGCCAGCAGCTTCACAGGGAGCACAGATACGCAGTATTTT. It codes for CASSFTGSTDTQYF.

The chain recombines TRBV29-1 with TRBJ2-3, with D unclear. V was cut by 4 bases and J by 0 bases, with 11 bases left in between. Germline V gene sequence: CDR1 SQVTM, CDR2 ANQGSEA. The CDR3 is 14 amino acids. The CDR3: CSVGAWASTDTQYF. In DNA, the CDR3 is TGCAGCGTTGGGGCCTGGGCAAGCACAGATACGCAGTATTTT.

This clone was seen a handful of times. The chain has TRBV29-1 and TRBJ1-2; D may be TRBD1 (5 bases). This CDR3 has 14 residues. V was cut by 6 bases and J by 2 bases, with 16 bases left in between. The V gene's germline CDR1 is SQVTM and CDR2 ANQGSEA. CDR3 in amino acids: CSVRSGTANYGYTF. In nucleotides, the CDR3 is TGCAGCGTACGAAGCGGGACGGCGAACTATGGCTACACCTTC.

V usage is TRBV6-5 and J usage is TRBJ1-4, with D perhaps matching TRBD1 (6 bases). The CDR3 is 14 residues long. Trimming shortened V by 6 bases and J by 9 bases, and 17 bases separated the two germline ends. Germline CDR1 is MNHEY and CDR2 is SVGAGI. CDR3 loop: CASSDFDTGQKLFF. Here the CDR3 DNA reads TGTGCCAGCAGCGACTTTGATACAGGGCAAAAACTGTTTTTT.

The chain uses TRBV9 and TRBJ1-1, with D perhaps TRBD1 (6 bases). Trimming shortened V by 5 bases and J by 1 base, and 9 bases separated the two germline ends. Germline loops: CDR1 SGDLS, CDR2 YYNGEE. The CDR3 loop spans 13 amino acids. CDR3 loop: CASSEGGNTEAFF. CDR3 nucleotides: TGTGCCAGCAGTGAAGGGGGGAACACTGAAGCTTTCTTT. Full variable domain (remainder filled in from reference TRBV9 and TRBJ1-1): DSGVTQTPKHLITATGQRVTLRCSPRSGDLSVYWYQQSLDQGLQFLIQYYNGEERAKGNILERFSAQQFPDLHSELNLSSLELGDSALYFCASSEGGNTEAFFGQGTRLTVV.

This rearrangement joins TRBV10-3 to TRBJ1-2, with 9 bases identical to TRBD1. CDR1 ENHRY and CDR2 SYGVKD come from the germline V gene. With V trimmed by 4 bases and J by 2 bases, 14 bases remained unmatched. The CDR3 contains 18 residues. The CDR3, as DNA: TGTGCCATCAGTGGGGCAGTACAGGGGGCGCATAACAACTATGGCTACACCTTC. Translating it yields CAISGAVQGAHNNYGYTF.

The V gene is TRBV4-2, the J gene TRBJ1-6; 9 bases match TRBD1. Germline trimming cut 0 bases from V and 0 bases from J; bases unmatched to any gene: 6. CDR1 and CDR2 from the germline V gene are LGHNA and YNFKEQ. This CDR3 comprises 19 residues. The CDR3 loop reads CASSQEWTGASSYNSPLHF. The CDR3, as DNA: TGTGCCAGCAGCCAAGAGTGGACAGGGGCGAGCTCCTATAATTCACCCCTCCACTTT.

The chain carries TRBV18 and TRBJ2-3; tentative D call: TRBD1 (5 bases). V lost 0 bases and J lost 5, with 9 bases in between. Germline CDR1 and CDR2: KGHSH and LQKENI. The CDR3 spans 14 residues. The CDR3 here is CASSPPARVDTQYF. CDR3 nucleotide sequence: TGTGCCAGCTCACCACCGGCCAGGGTAGATACGCAGTATTTT.

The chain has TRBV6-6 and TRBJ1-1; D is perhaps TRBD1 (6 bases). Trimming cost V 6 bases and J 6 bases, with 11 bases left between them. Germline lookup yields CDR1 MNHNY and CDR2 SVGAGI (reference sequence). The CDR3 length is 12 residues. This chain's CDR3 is CASSQGSAEAFF. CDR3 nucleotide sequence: TGTGCCAGCAGCCAGGGGTCGGCTGAAGCTTTCTTT.

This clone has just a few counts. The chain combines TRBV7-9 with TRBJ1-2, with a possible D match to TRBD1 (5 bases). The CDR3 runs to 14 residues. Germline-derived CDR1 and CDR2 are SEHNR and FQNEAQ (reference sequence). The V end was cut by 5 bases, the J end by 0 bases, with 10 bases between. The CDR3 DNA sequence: TGTGCCAGCAGCCCGTGGGGGGCTAACTATGGCTACACCTTC. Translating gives CASSPWGANYGYTF. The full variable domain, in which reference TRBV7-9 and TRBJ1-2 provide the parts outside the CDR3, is DTGVSQNPRHKITKRGQNVTFRCDPISEHNRLYWYRQTLGQGPEFLTYFQNEAQLEKSRLLSDRFSAERPKGSFSTLEIQRTEQGDSAMYLCASSPWGANYGYTFGSGTRLTVV.

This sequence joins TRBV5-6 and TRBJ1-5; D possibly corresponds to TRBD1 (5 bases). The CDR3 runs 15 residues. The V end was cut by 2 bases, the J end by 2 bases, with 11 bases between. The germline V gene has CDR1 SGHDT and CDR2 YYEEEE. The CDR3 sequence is CASSFSGLGNQPQHF. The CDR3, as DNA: TGTGCCAGCAGCTTTTCAGGGTTGGGCAATCAGCCCCAGCATTTT.

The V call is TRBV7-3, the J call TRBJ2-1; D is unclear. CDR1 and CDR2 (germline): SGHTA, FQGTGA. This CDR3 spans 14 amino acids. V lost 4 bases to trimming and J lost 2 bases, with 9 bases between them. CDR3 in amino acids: CASSSNPPYNEQFF. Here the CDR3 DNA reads TGTGCCAGCAGCTCCAATCCCCCCTACAATGAGCAGTTCTTC.

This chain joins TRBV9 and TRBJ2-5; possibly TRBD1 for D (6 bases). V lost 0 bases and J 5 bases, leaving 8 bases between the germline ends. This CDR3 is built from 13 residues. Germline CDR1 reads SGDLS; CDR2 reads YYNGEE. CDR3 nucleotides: TGTGCCAGCAGCGTAGCAGGGGAGGAGACCCAGTACTTC. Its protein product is CASSVAGEETQYF.

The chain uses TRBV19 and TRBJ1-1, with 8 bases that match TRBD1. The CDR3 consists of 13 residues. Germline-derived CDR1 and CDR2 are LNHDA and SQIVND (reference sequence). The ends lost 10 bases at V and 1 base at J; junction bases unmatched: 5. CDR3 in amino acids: CATKDRANTEAFF. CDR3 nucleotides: TGTGCCACTAAGGACAGGGCGAACACTGAAGCTTTCTTT.

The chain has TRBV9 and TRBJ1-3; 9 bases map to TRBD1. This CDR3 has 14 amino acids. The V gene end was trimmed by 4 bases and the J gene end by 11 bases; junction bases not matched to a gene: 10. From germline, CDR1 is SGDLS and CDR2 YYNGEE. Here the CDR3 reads CASSRTGDGGAIYF. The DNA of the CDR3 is TGTGCCAGCAGCAGGACAGGGGATGGAGGCGCCATATATTTT. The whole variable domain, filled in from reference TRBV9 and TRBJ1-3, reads DSGVTQTPKHLITATGQRVTLRCSPRSGDLSVYWYQQSLDQGLQFLIQYYNGEERAKGNILERFSAQQFPDLHSELNLSSLELGDSALYFCASSRTGDGGAIYFGEGSWLTVV.

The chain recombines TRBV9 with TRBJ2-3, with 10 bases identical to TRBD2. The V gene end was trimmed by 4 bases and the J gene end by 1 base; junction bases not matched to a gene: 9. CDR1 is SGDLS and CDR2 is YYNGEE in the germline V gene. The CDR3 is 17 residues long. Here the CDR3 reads CASSPPGLAIGTDTQYF. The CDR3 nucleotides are TGTGCCAGCAGCCCTCCGGGACTAGCGATTGGCACAGATACGCAGTATTTT. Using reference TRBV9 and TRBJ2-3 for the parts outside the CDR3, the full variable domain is DSGVTQTPKHLITATGQRVTLRCSPRSGDLSVYWYQQSLDQGLQFLIQYYNGEERAKGNILERFSAQQFPDLHSELNLSSLELGDSALYFCASSPPGLAIGTDTQYFGPGTRLTVL.